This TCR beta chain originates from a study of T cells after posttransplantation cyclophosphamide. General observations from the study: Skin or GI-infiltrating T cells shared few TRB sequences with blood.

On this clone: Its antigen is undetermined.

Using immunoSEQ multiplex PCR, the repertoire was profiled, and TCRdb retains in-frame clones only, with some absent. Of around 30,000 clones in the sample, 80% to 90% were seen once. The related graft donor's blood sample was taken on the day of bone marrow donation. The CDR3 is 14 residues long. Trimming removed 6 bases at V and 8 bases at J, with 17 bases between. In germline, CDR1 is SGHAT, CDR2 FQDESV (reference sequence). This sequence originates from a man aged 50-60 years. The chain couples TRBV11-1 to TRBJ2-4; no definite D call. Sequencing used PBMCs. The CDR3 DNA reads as TGTGCCAGCAGTTTGCTACGAAGCAACGACATTCAGTACTTC. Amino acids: CASSLLRSNDIQYF.